The TCR beta chain under discussion was sequenced for a study of T cells in Graves' hyperthyroidism and ophthalmopathy. It was RNA transcripts that yielded the amplified TCR beta CDR3 regions. Researchers ran a first-round RT-PCR on the TCR CDR3 using the HTBI primer set. Using its own MiXCR run on the multiplex PCR reads, TCRdb lists one record per CDR3 protein. Of approximately 610,000 distinct CDR3 sequences in the sample, approximately 14% were seen once. General observations from the study: Ophthalmopathy was identified by the model a median 6.5 months ahead of onset.

The diagnoses drew upon clinical symptoms, serum thyroxine and TRAb, thyroid ultrasound and orbital computed tomography. Concerning this clonotype: The antigen remains unidentified.

The material sequenced was blood. The receptor was isolated from a middle-aged woman with Graves' ophthalmopathy.

CDR3 protein: CASSLGGLAGPYQETQYF. The CDR3, as DNA: TGTGCCAGCAGCTTAGGGGGACTAGCGGGGCCGTACCAAGAGACCCAGTACTTC. The chain couples TRBV11-2 to TRBJ2-5, with 13 bases aligning to TRBD2. This CDR3 is built from 18 residues. In germline, CDR1 is SGHAT, CDR2 FQNNGV. V shed 1 base, J shed 0 bases, and the junction held 5 bases outside the gene matches.